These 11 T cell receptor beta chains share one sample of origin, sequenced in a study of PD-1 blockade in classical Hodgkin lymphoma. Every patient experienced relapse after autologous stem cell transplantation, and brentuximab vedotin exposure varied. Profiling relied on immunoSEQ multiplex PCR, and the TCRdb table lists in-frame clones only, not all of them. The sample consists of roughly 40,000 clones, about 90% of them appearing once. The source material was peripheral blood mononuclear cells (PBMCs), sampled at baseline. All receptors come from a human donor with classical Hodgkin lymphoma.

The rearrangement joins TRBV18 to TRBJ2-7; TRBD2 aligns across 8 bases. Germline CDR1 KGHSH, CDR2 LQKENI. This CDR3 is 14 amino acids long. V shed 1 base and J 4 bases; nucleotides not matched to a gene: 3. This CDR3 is CASSPLGLAYEQYF. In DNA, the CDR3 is TGTGCCAGCTCACCACTTGGACTAGCTTACGAGCAGTACTTC.

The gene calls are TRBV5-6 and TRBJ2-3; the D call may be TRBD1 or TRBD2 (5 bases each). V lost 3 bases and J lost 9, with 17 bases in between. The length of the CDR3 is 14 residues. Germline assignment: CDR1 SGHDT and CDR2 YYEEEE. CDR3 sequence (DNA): TGTGCCAGCAGCTCTGGGGGTGGTATTGGGACGCAGTATTTT. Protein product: CASSSGGGIGTQYF.

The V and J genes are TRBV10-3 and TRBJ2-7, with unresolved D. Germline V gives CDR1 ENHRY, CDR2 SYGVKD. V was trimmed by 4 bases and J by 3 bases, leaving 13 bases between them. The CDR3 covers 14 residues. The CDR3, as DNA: TGTGCCATCAGTGGGCCGGGTACAAACTACGAGCAGTACTTC. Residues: CAISGPGTNYEQYF.

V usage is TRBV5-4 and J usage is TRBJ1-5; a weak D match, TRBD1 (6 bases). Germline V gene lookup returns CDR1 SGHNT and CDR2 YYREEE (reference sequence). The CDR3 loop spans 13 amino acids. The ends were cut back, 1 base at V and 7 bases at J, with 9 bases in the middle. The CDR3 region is CASSLQGNQPQHF. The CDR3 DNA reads TGTGCCAGCAGCTTGCAGGGGAACCAGCCCCAGCATTTT.

This CDR3 is CASSDWRGAYEQYF. DNA of the CDR3: TGTGCCAGCAGTGACTGGAGGGGAGCCTACGAGCAGTACTTC. V gene TRBV6-1 combines with J gene TRBJ2-7, with D tentatively TRBD2 (6 bases). The CDR3 totals 14 residues. V dropped 3 bases and J dropped 2 bases, with 11 bases sitting between them. Germline assignment: CDR1 MNHNS and CDR2 SASEGT.

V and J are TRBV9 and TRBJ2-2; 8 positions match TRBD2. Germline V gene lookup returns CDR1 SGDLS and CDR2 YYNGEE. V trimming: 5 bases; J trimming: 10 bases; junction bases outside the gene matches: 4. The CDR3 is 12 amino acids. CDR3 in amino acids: CASRGLDEELFF. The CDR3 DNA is TGTGCCAGCAGGGGACTAGACGAGGAGCTGTTTTTT.

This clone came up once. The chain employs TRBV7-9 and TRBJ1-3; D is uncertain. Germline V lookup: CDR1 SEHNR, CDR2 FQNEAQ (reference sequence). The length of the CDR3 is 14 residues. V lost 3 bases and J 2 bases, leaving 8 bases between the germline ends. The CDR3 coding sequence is TGTGCCAGCAGCTTCCTCGGGGCTGGAAACACCATATATTTT. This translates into CASSFLGAGNTIYF.

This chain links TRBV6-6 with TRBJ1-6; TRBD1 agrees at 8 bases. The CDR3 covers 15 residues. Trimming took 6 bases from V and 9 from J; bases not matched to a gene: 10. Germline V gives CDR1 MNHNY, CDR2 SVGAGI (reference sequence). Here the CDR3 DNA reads TGTGCCAGCAGCAGACTCGGACAGGGAGGTTCACCCCTCCACTTT. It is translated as CASSRLGQGGSPLHF.

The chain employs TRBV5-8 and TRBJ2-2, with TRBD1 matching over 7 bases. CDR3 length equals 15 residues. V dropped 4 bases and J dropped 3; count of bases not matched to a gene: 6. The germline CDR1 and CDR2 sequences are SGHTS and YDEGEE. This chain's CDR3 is CASSQTGAHTGELFF. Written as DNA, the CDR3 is TGTGCCAGCAGCCAAACAGGGGCCCACACCGGGGAGCTGTTTTTT.

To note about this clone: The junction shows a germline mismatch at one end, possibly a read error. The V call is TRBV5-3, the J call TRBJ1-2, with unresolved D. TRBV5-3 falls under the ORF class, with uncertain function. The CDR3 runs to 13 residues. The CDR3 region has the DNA TGTGCCAGCAGCTTGACGCTGGTCCATGGCTACACCTTC. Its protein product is CASSLTLVHGYTF.

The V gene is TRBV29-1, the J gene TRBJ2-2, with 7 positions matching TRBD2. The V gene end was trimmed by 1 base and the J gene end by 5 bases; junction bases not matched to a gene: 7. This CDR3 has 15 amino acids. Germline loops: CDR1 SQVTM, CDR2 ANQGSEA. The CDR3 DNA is TGCAGCGTTGAAGTAGGCGGGAGAGGGACCGGGGAGCTGTTTTTT. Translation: CSVEVGGRGTGELFF.